The 23 T cell receptor beta chains below come from one sample, sequenced in a study of a mutant IDH1 vaccine in newly diagnosed glioma. Specified time point: week 47, end of study. The vaccine gave 300 ug of a 20-mer mutant IDH1 peptide subcutaneously per dose. The antigens for these receptors are not known. Only in-frame clones appear in the TCRdb table, and some are missing; sequencing was by immunoSEQ multiplex PCR. This sample yields 50,000 to 55,000 clones, of which roughly two thirds are seen a single time; about 5% belongs to the top ten. The starting material was peripheral blood mononuclear cells (PBMCs), obtained from a glioma patient whose treatment included an IDH1 peptide vaccine. These TCRs come from a man between 35 and 55 years old with glioma. Some clones in this sample may be carry-over from other donors' samples.

The chain employs TRBV6-6 and TRBJ2-1; TRBD2 aligns across 12 bases. CDR1 MNHNY and CDR2 SVGAGI come from the germline V gene (reference sequence). The CDR3 has 15 amino acids. Trimming removed 4 bases from V and 9 bases from J; junction bases left unmatched: 7. The CDR3, as DNA: TGTGCCAGCAGTTCTGAGACTAGCGGGGGTCTTGAGCAGTTCTTC. Its protein is CASSSETSGGLEQFF.

The rearrangement uses TRBV29-1 and TRBJ1-5; D gene uncertain. Germline CDR1 SQVTM, CDR2 ANQGSEA. The CDR3 extends over 12 amino acids. V lost 7 bases and J 0 bases, leaving 7 bases between the germline ends. The CDR3: CSGAGSNQPQHF. The CDR3 nucleotides read TGCAGCGGTGCAGGTAGCAATCAGCCCCAGCATTTT.

V usage is TRBV30 and J usage is TRBJ2-7; 8 bases fit TRBD1. Germline CDR1 reads GTSNPN; CDR2 reads SVGIG (reference sequence). The CDR3 loop spans 15 amino acids. Trimming removed 1 base from V and 5 bases from J; junction bases left unmatched: 10. DNA of the CDR3: TGTGCCTGGAGTGGGCCAGGGACAGGCGAGGACGAGCAGTACTTC. Protein product: CAWSGPGTGEDEQYF.

This clone is labeled medium-sized. This chain links TRBV5-8 with TRBJ2-7, with D possibly called TRBD1 or TRBD2 (5 bases each). The CDR3 consists of 14 residues. The germline V gene has CDR1 SGHTS and CDR2 YDEGEE. Trimming stripped 3 bases from V and 3 bases from J, with 13 bases between. The CDR3 region has the DNA TGTGCCAGCAGCTCCCATTTTGGGGGCTACGAGCAGTACTTC. This sequence encodes CASSSHFGGYEQYF.

This clone occurred once. The V and J genes are TRBV19 and TRBJ1-5; D remains unclear. The germline V and J ends were trimmed by 8 bases and 6 bases, with 14 bases remaining between them. CDR3 length: 13 amino acids. In germline, CDR1 is LNHDA, CDR2 SQIVND (reference sequence). CDR3 sequence reads: CASEVKGGQPQHF. The CDR3 bases are TGTGCCAGTGAGGTAAAGGGCGGTCAGCCCCAGCATTTT.

The chain uses TRBV2 and TRBJ1-1, with 8 bases matching TRBD1. In germline, CDR1 is SNHLY, CDR2 FYNNEI. V lost 9 bases and J lost 0; bases outside the gene matches: 12. The CDR3 totals 16 residues. The CDR3 spells CARKTGVVLLNTEAFF. The CDR3, as DNA: TGTGCCAGGAAGACAGGGGTCGTCCTACTGAACACTGAAGCTTTCTTT.

The CDR3 is CASTRGFSTDTQYF. In DNA form, the CDR3 reads TGTGCCAGCACTAGGGGGTTTTCAACAGATACGCAGTATTTT. The V gene is TRBV6-5, the J gene TRBJ2-3, with D possibly TRBD1 on 6 matching bases. The CDR3 covers 14 residues. With 7 bases removed from V and 3 bases from J, the gap between germline ends came to 14 bases. Germline lookup yields CDR1 MNHEY and CDR2 SVGAGI.

This chain links TRBV6-1 with TRBJ1-2; D perhaps matches TRBD1 (5 bases). This CDR3 has 14 amino acids. The V gene's germline CDR1 is MNHNS and CDR2 SASEGT. The V and J ends lost 0 bases and 6 bases respectively, with 11 bases between them. The CDR3 nucleotides read TGTGCCAGCAGTGAAGCGCTTGAGGGGAATGGCTACACCTTC. It codes for CASSEALEGNGYTF.

The V gene is TRBV10-1, the J gene TRBJ2-2; unclear D gene. Germline-derived CDR1 and CDR2 are WNHNN and SYGVQD (reference sequence). The CDR3 is 16 amino acids. Trimming stripped 4 bases from V and 0 bases from J, with 12 bases between. CDR3 in amino acids: CASSVRQPANTGELFF. The CDR3 nucleotides read TGCGCCAGCAGTGTGCGACAACCAGCGAACACCGGGGAGCTGTTTTTT.

This clone was observed a few times. CDR3 loop: CASSSSGGYTDTQYF. CDR3 coding DNA: TGTGCCAGCAGTTCTAGCGGGGGTTACACAGATACGCAGTATTTT. The chain couples TRBV6-5 to TRBJ2-3, with 10 bases lining up with TRBD2. Per germline, CDR1 MNHEY and CDR2 SVGAGI. V dropped 4 bases and J dropped 2; count of bases not matched to a gene: 3. The CDR3 has 15 residues.

This clone was observed a handful of times. The chain recombines TRBV7-8 with TRBJ1-3; TRBD1 agrees at 10 bases. CDR1 and CDR2 (germline): SGHVS, FQNEAQ. The J segment lost 2 bases and the V segment lost 6 bases, leaving 4 bases of the junction unmatched. The CDR3 is made up of 15 amino acids. The CDR3 nucleotides read TGTGCCAGCAGTTTCGGACAGGGGGCTGGAAACACCATATATTTT. Translating gives CASSFGQGAGNTIYF.

The chain joins TRBV5-1 to TRBJ2-1, with TRBD2 identical over 12 bases. CDR1 and CDR2 from the germline V gene are SGHRS and YFSETQ. This CDR3 region has 15 residues. The V segment lost 3 bases and the J segment 6 bases; nucleotides outside the gene matches: 4. The CDR3 reads CASSYSSGGANEQFF. CDR3 sequence (DNA): TGCGCCAGCAGCTATTCTAGCGGGGGGGCCAATGAGCAGTTCTTC.

This clone was observed a handful of times. The chain carries TRBV9 and TRBJ2-3, with TRBD2 as a possible D gene (7 bases). Germline CDR1 reads SGDLS; CDR2 reads YYNGEE. The CDR3 contains 13 residues. V lost 3 bases and J lost 7, with 12 bases in between. The CDR3: CASSAGGANTQYF. DNA of the CDR3: TGTGCCAGCAGCGCTGGGGGGGCAAATACGCAGTATTTT.

This clone showed up just a few times. The rearrangement joins TRBV7-2 to TRBJ1-2; D remains ambiguous. Germline V gene data show CDR1 as SGHTA and CDR2 as FQGNSA. The length of the CDR3 is 14 residues. Deletions cut 5 bases from V and 5 bases from J, with 15 bases between. The CDR3 sequence is CASSPGAVAYGYTF. CDR3 DNA sequence: TGTGCCAGCAGCCCCGGTGCGGTAGCTTATGGCTACACCTTC.

This chain uses TRBV29-1 with TRBJ2-3, with TRBD2 matching 12 bases. CDR1 is SQVTM, CDR2 ANQGSEA, per germline. The junction had 4 bases not matched to a gene; V was cut back by 3 bases and J by 6 bases. The CDR3 contains 14 residues. As DNA, the CDR3 is TGCAGCGTTGAGACTAGCGGGGGTCTCGATACGCAGTATTTT. This encodes CSVETSGGLDTQYF.

This clone has more than one count but fewer than ten. The rearrangement uses TRBV6-5 and TRBJ1-5; maybe TRBD1 (5 bases). This CDR3 spans 15 amino acids. Trimming pared 6 bases from V and 0 bases from J, leaving 12 bases between. Per the germline V gene, CDR1 is MNHEY and CDR2 is SVGAGI. The CDR3 loop reads CASSPFGGSNQPQHF. The CDR3 nucleotides are TGTGCCAGCAGCCCCTTCGGGGGTAGCAATCAGCCCCAGCATTTT.

This chain uses TRBV4-2 with TRBJ1-1; the D gene is possibly TRBD1 (5 bases). Trimming stripped 4 bases from V and 8 bases from J, with 17 bases between. This CDR3 contains 14 residues. Germline V gene sequence: CDR1 LGHNA, CDR2 YNFKEQ. The CDR3: CASSRRGAGSEAFF. DNA of the CDR3: TGTGCCAGCAGCCGTCGAGGGGCCGGGTCCGAAGCTTTCTTT.

The J gene is TRBJ2-7, the V gene TRBV7-9; possibly TRBD1 for D (5 bases). V was cut by 3 bases and J by 0 bases, with 9 bases left in between. Germline CDR1 is SEHNR and CDR2 is FQNEAQ (reference sequence). The CDR3 has 14 residues. Here the CDR3 reads CASSLDISSYEQYF. DNA for the CDR3: TGTGCCAGCAGCTTGGACATCAGCTCCTACGAGCAGTACTTC.

This chain connects TRBV6-5 to TRBJ1-1; D gene unclear. The CDR3 consists of 13 residues. CDR1 and CDR2 (germline): MNHEY, SVGAGI. Trimming stripped 6 bases from V and 7 bases from J, with 15 bases between. This CDR3 reads CASSPGRYLEAFF. The CDR3 nucleotides are TGTGCCAGCAGCCCTGGGAGGTATCTTGAAGCTTTCTTT.

V and J are TRBV19 and TRBJ1-1; a possible D gene is TRBD1 (5 bases). Trimming cost V 6 bases and J 4 bases, with 12 bases left between them. Germline V gives CDR1 LNHDA, CDR2 SQIVND (reference sequence). The CDR3 covers 13 residues. CDR3 bases: TGTGCCAGTAGCACCCCAGGGCCCACTGAAGCTTTCTTT. Protein sequence: CASSTPGPTEAFF.

This clone occurred many times. The V call is TRBV19, the J call TRBJ1-4; 9 nucleotides align to TRBD1. Germline V gene lookup returns CDR1 LNHDA and CDR2 SQIVND (reference sequence). This CDR3 has 15 amino acids. V shed 7 bases, J shed 7 bases, and the junction held 10 bases outside the gene matches. As DNA, the CDR3 is TGTGCCAGTACCTACAGGGGGCGCAAGGGTGAAAAACTGTTTTTT. The encoded protein is CASTYRGRKGEKLFF.

The chain is built from TRBV4-1 and TRBJ1-5; D remains unclear. There are 15 residues in the CDR3. V was trimmed by 0 bases and J by 0 bases, leaving 6 bases between them. The germline V gene encodes CDR1 MGHRA and CDR2 YSYEKL. The chain's CDR3 is CASSQEGNSNQPQHF. The CDR3 DNA is TGCGCCAGCAGCCAAGAGGGGAATAGCAATCAGCCCCAGCATTTT.

V usage is TRBV7-9 and J usage is TRBJ2-6; D is unresolved. The CDR3 totals 15 residues. The V gene's germline CDR1 is SEHNR and CDR2 FQNEAQ (reference sequence). V lost 2 bases to trimming and J lost 0 bases, with 5 bases between them. The CDR3 DNA follows: TGTGCCAGCAGCTTATCCGTCTCTGGGGCCAACGTCCTGACTTTC. Protein product: CASSLSVSGANVLTF.